This T cell receptor beta chain stems from a study of T cell changes during pregnancy in multiple sclerosis. The assay was immunoSEQ multiplex PCR, and TCRdb's table has in-frame clones only and misses some. The table records 25,000 to 35,000 clones, roughly 92% of them present only once. The receptor's source is a female donor with multiple sclerosis, enrolled in a pregnancy study. The sample was CD8+ T cells from peripheral blood mononuclear cells, taken before pregnancy.

This CDR3 is CASSFTESGYTGELFF. The CDR3 DNA reads as TGTGCCAGCAGCTTCACGGAGAGCGGATACACCGGGGAGCTGTTTTTT. V is TRBV13 and J is TRBJ2-2, with D possibly being TRBD2 (5 bases). The germline CDR1 and CDR2 sequences are PRHDT and FYEKMQ (reference sequence). Trimming took 3 bases from V and 3 from J, leaving 14 bases between them. CDR3 length equals 16 residues.